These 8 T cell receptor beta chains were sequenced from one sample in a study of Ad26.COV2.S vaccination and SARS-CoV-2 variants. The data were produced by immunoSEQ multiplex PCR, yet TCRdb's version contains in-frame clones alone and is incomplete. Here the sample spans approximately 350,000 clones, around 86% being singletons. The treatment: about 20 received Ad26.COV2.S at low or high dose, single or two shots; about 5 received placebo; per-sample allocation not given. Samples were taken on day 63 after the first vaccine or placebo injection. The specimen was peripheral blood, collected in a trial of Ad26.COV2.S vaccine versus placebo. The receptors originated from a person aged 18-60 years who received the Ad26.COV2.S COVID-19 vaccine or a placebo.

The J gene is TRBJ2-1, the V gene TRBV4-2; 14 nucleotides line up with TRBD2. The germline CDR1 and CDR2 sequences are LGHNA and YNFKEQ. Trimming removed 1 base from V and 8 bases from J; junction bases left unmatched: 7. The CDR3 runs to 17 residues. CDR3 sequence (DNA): TGTGCCAGCAGCCAAGGACTAGCGGGGGGGAGTGTGGATGAGCAGTTCTTC. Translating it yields CASSQGLAGGSVDEQFF.

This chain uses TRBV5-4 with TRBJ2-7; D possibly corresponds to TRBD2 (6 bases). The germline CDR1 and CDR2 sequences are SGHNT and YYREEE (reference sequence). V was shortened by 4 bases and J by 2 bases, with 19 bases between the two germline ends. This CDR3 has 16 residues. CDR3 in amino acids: CASSPSLAAGPYEQYF. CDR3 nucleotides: TGTGCCAGCAGCCCAAGCCTCGCTGCGGGGCCCTACGAGCAGTACTTC.

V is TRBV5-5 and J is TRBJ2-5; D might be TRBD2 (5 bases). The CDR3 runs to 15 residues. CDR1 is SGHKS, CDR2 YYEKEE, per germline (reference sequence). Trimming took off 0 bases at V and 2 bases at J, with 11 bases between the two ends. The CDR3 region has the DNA TGTGCCAGCAGCTTGGTGTCAGGCGGGCAAGAGACCCAGTACTTC. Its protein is CASSLVSGGQETQYF. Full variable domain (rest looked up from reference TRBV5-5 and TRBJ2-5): DAGVTQSPTHLIKTRGQQVTLRCSPISGHKSVSWYQQVLGQGPQFIFQYYEKEERGRGNFPDRFSARQFPNYSSELNVNALLLGDSALYLCASSLVSGGQETQYFGPGTRLLVL.

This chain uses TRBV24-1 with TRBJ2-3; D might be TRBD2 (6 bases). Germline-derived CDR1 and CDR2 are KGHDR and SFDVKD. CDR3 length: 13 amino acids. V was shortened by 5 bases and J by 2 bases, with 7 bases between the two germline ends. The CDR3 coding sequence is TGTGCCACCAGTGCGGGGGACACAGATACGCAGTATTTT. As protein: CATSAGDTDTQYF.

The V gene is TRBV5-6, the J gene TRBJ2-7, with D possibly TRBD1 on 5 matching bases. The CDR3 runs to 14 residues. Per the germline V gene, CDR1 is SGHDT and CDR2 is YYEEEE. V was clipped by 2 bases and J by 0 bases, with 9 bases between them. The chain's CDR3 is CASSFTDNSYEQYF. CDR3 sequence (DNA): TGTGCCAGCAGCTTTACGGACAACTCCTACGAGCAGTACTTC.

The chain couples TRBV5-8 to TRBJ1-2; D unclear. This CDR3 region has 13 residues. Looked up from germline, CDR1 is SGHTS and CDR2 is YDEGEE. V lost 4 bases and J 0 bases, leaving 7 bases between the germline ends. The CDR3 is CASSRGTNYGYTF. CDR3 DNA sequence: TGTGCCAGCAGCCGAGGGACTAACTATGGCTACACCTTC.

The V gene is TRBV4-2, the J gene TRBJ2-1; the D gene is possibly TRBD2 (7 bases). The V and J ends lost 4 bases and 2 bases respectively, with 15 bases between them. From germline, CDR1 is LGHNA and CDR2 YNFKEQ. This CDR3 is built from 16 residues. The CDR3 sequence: CASSPEPGGPYNEQFF. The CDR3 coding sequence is TGTGCCAGCAGCCCTGAGCCGGGGGGCCCCTACAATGAGCAGTTCTTC.

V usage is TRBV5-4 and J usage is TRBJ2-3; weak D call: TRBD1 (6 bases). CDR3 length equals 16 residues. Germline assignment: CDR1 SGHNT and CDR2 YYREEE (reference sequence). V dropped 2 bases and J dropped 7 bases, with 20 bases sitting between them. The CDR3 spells CASSFSAGQSTNTQYF. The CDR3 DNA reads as TGTGCCAGCAGCTTTTCTGCCGGACAGTCCACCAATACGCAGTATTTT.